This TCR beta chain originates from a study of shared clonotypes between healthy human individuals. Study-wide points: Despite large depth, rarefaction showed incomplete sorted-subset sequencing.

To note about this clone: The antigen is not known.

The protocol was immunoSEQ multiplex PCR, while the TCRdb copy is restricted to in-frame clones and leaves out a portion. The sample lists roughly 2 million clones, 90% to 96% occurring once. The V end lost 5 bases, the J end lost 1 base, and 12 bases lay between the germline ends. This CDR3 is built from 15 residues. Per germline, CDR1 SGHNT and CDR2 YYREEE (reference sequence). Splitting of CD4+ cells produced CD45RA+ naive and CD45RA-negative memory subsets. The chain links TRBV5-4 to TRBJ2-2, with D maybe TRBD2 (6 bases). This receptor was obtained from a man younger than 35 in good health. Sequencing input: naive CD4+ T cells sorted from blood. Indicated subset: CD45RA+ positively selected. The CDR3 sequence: CASSGGGVNTGELFF. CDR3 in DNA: TGTGCCAGCAGTGGAGGCGGGGTGAACACCGGGGAGCTGTTTTTT.